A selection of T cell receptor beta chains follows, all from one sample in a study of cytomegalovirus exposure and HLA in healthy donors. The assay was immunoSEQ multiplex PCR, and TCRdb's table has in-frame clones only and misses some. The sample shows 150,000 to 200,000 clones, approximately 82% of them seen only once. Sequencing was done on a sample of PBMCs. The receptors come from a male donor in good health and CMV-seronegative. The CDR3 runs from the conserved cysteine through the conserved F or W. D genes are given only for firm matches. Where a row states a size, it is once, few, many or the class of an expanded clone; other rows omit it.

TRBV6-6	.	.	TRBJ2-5	CASSPLPGNQYF	TGTGCCAGCAGCCCCTTGCCGGGAAACCAGTACTTC
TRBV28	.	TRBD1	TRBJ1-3	CASSLSQGGNTIYF	TGTGCCAGCAGTTTATCACAGGGGGGGAACACCATATATTTT
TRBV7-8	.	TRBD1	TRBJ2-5	CASSPHRDRVETQYF	TGTGCCAGCAGCCCCCACCGGGACAGGGTGGAGACCCAGTACTTC
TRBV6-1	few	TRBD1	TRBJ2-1	CASSVRQGAYNEQFF	TGTGCCAGCAGTGTACGCCAGGGGGCCTACAATGAGCAGTTCTTC
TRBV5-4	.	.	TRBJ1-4	CASSLVAGSNEKLFF	TGTGCCAGCAGCTTGGTGGCAGGTAGTAATGAAAAACTGTTTTTT
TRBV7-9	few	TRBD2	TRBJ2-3	CASSLISGSADTQYF	TGTGCCAGCAGCTTGATTAGCGGGAGTGCAGATACGCAGTATTTT
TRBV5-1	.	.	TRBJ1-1	CASSLIGATEAFF	TGCGCCAGCAGCTTAATAGGGGCAACTGAAGCTTTCTTT
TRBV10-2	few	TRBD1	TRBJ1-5	CASRGQGFQPQHF	TGCGCCAGCAGGGGACAGGGGTTCCAGCCCCAGCATTTT
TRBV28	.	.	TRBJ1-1	CASTRGVLGTEAFF	TGTGCCAGCACCCGCGGGGTATTAGGCACTGAAGCTTTCTTT
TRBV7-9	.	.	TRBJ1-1	CASSFEGTEAFF	TGTGCCAGCAGCTTTGAGGGAACTGAAGCTTTCTTT
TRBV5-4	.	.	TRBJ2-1	CASSSGRDNEQFF	TGTGCCAGCAGCTCGGGAAGGGACAATGAGCAGTTCTTC
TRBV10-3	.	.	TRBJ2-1	CAISGDVGSSYNEQFF	TGTGCCATCAGTGGGGATGTCGGGAGCTCCTACAATGAGCAGTTCTTC
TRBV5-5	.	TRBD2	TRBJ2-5	CASSLVGTSGQETQYF	TGTGCCAGCAGCTTGGTAGGGACTAGCGGTCAAGAGACCCAGTACTTC
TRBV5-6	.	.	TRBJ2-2	CASSQTTDYTGELFF	TGTGCCAGCAGCCAGACGACAGATTACACCGGGGAGCTGTTTTTT
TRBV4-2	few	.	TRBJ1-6	CASSQDSAANNSPLHF	TGTGCCAGCAGCCAAGATTCGGCAGCGAATAATTCACCCCTCCACTTT
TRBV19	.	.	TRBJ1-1	CASGGQMNTEAFF	TGTGCCAGTGGAGGACAGATGAACACTGAAGCTTTCTTT
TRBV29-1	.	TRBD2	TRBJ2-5	CSVTGLAGNQETQYF	TGCAGCGTTACGGGACTAGCGGGTAACCAAGAGACCCAGTACTTC
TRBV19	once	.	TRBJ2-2	CASQLSPGELFF	TGTGCCAGCCAACTGTCCCCCGGGGAGCTGTTTTTT
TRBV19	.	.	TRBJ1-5	CASSITRGGNQPQHF	TGTGCCAGTAGTATAACCAGGGGCGGTAATCAGCCCCAGCATTTT
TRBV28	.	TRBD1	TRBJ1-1	CASPGPRQGGNMNTEAFF	TGTGCCAGCCCCGGACCGCGACAGGGAGGAAACATGAACACTGAAGCTTTCTTT
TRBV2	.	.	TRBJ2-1	CASQGYNEQFF	TGTGCCAGTCAGGGTTACAATGAGCAGTTCTTC
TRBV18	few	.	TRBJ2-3	CASSPLLDTQYF	TGTGCCAGCTCACCACTCCTAGATACGCAGTATTTT
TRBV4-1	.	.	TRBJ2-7	CASSQDFRQRNEQYF	TGCGCCAGCAGCCAAGATTTTCGGCAGAGGAACGAGCAGTACTTC
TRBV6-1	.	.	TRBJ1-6	CASSEASGGGPLHF	TGTGCCAGCAGTGAAGCGTCGGGGGGAGGACCCCTCCACTTT
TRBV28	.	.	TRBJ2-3	CAVSILSTDTQYF	TGTGCCGTCTCGATACTTAGCACAGATACGCAGTATTTT
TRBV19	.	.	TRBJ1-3	CASSRPPRSRAPSSGNTIYF	TGTGCCAGTAGCCGACCACCTAGGAGCAGGGCCCCCAGCTCTGGAAACACCATATATTTT
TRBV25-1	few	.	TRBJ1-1	CASSEWRLNTEAFF	TGTGCCAGCAGTGAATGGAGGTTAAACACTGAAGCTTTCTTT
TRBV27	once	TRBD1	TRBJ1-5	CASSIRGPDQPQHF	TGTGCCAGCAGTATCAGGGGGCCGGATCAGCCCCAGCATTTT
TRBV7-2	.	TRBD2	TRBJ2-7	CASSPGGTSGSPRSYEQYF	TGTGCCAGCAGTCCCGGCGGTACTAGCGGGAGCCCTCGATCTTACGAGCAGTACTTC
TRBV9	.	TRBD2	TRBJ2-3	CASSVEAGGKDTQYF	TGTGCCAGCAGCGTAGAGGCCGGGGGGAAAGATACGCAGTATTTT
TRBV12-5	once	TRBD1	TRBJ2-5	CASGLGTGMGTQYF	TGTGCTAGTGGTTTGGGGACAGGGATGGGAACCCAGTACTTC
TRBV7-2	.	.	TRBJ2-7	CASGGHGLLEQYF	TGTGCCAGCGGAGGACACGGACTACTTGAGCAGTACTTC
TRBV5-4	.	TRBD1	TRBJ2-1	CASSLTGARGQFF	TGTGCCAGCAGCCTCACAGGGGCCCGGGGGCAGTTCTTC
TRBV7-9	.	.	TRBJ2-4	CASRQGLENIQYF	TGTGCCAGCAGACAAGGACTTGAAAACATTCAGTACTTC
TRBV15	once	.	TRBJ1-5	CATSRDISQPQHF	TGTGCCACCAGCAGAGATATCAGTCAGCCCCAGCATTTT
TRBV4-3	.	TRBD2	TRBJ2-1	CASSQEIHAGLAKFF	TGCGCCAGCAGCCAAGAAATTCACGCGGGACTAGCTAAGTTCTTC
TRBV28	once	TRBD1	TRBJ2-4	CASSLQDRGQASLLAKNIQYF	TGTGCCAGCAGTTTACAGGACAGGGGGCAGGCTAGCCTACTAGCCAAAAACATTCAGTACTTC